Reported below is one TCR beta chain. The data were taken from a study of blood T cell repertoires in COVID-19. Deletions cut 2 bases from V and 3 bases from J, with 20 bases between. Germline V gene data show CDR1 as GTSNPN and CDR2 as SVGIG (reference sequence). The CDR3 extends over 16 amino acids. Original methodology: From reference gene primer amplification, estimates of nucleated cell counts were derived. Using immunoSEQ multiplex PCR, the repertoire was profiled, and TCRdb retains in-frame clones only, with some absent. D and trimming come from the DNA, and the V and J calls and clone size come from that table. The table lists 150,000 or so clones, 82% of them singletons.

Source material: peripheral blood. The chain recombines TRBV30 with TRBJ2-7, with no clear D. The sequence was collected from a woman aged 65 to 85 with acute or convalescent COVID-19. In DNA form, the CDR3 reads TGTGCCTGGAGTCACCGCCAGGTCTACAGTATCTACGAGCAGTACTTC. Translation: CAWSHRQVYSIYEQYF.